Listed here are 7 T cell receptor beta chains from one sample, sequenced in a study of T cell changes during pregnancy in multiple sclerosis. Some clones are missing from TCRdb's copy, which holds only in-frame ones; the method was immunoSEQ multiplex PCR. Counted here are 30,000 to 50,000 clones, 90% occurring once; the ten biggest clones make up under 0.55%. Source: CD4+ T cells from peripheral blood mononuclear cells, taken in the first trimester of pregnancy. The receptor set was obtained from a female donor in good health, enrolled as a control in a pregnancy study.

The genes are TRBV7-9 and TRBJ2-7, with TRBD1 matching 10 bases. The germline V gene encodes CDR1 SEHNR and CDR2 FQNEAQ (reference sequence). Trimming at V came to 4 bases and at J to 6 bases, leaving 12 bases not matched to a gene. The CDR3 has 16 amino acids. Here the CDR3 DNA reads TGTGCCAGCAGCTCGCAGACAGGGGGCGCGAGCCCCGAGCAGTACTTC. The encoded protein is CASSSQTGGASPEQYF.

This clone was observed a single time. V gene TRBV6-5 combines with J gene TRBJ1-4; perhaps TRBD1 as D (6 bases). Trimming took 6 bases from V and 0 from J, leaving 8 bases between them. The length of the CDR3 is 14 residues. The germline V gene has CDR1 MNHEY and CDR2 SVGAGI. In DNA, the CDR3 is TGTGCCAGCAGCCGGACAGCAACTAATGAAAAACTGTTTTTT. Translation gives CASSRTATNEKLFF.

This clone was observed once. The chain links TRBV5-1 to TRBJ1-2; D is undetermined. The germline V gene encodes CDR1 SGHRS and CDR2 YFSETQ. V was cut by 4 bases and J by 1 base, with 11 bases left in between. The CDR3 has 14 amino acids. The CDR3 coding sequence is TGCGCCAGCAGCCGGGGAACAGATAACTATGGCTACACCTTC. It yields the protein CASSRGTDNYGYTF.

This sequence joins TRBV30 and TRBJ1-1, with D possibly TRBD1 on 6 matching bases. The CDR3 totals 13 residues. Germline CDR1 reads GTSNPN; CDR2 reads SVGIG (reference sequence). V was trimmed by 4 bases and J by 3 bases, leaving 12 bases between them. CDR3 DNA sequence: TGTGCCTGGACAGGGGAGGGCGACACTGAAGCTTTCTTT. Its protein is CAWTGEGDTEAFF.

The CDR3 coding sequence is TGTGCCAGCAGCCCGGGACAGGGGAGGGGCGAGCAGTACTTC. It translates to CASSPGQGRGEQYF. V and J are TRBV5-4 and TRBJ2-7; 10 bases map to TRBD1. The trim removed 4 bases at V and 6 bases at J, leaving 7 bases unmatched. The CDR3 contains 14 residues. Germline CDR1 and CDR2: SGHNT and YYREEE (reference sequence). The full variable domain, rest sourced from reference TRBV5-4 and TRBJ2-7, is ETGVTQSPTHLIKTRGQQVTLRCSSQSGHNTVSWYQQALGQGPQFIFQYYREEENGRGNFPPRFSGLQFPNYSSELNVNALELDDSALYLCASSPGQGRGEQYFGPGTRLTVT.

The chain has TRBV2 and TRBJ2-1, with 12 bases matching TRBD2. The CDR3 contains 21 residues. The J segment lost 2 bases and the V segment lost 6 bases, leaving 20 bases of the junction unmatched. Germline assignment: CDR1 SNHLY and CDR2 FYNNEI. This CDR3 is CASRPRPILAGGIEAYNEQFF. CDR3 sequence (DNA): TGTGCCAGCAGGCCCCGACCAATTCTAGCGGGGGGGATCGAGGCCTACAATGAGCAGTTCTTC.

The sample holds one count of this clone. V is TRBV15 and J is TRBJ1-1; D is unclear. Trimming stripped 1 base from V and 5 bases from J, with 8 bases between. Germline V CDR1 and CDR2: LNHNV, YYDKDF (reference sequence). The CDR3 extends over 13 amino acids. CDR3 sequence (DNA): TGTGCCACCAGCAGAGCGGTGGTGACTGAAGCTTTCTTT. Encoded protein: CATSRAVVTEAFF.